This T cell receptor (beta chain) came from a study of PD-1 blockade in classical Hodgkin lymphoma. Overall study context: It was nivolumab at 3 mg/kg, given intravenously every 2 weeks, that patients received.

The CDR3 loop spans 12 amino acids. Germline CDR1 reads SEHNR; CDR2 reads FQNEAQ (reference sequence). Trimming removed 5 bases at V and 6 bases at J, with 11 bases between. Findings of the study overall: A significant rise in TCR diversity was seen by C4D1 for CD4+ cells but not for CD8+ cells.

Sequencing was performed with immunoSEQ multiplex PCR; in TCRdb, only in-frame clones are kept and a portion is missing. The table has around 58,000 clones, under 95% seen once. Following autologous stem cell transplantation, relapse occurred in every patient, and exposure to brentuximab vedotin varied. Points on this clone: The antigen remains undetermined.

The material sequenced was peripheral blood mononuclear cells (PBMCs), taken at baseline. The origin of this receptor is a human donor with classical Hodgkin lymphoma. The V gene is TRBV7-9, the J gene TRBJ2-7; TRBD2 might be the D (5 bases). The CDR3 nucleotides read TGTGCCAGCAGCCCCCCGGGGAGCGAGCAGTACTTC. Translated: CASSPPGSEQYF.